This T cell receptor beta chain was profiled in a study of blood T cell repertoires in COVID-19. The study recruited people aged about 18 to 95 years across about two dozen US areas. Cohorts were assigned according to the clinical history that participants reported. Donors in Cohort 3 counted as recovered after two negative PCRs, clearance, or symptom resolution. The germline gives CDR1 ENHRY, CDR2 SYGVKD. V was pared by 3 bases and J by 6 bases, with 3 bases of the junction left unmatched. The CDR3 contains 15 residues. Authors' data handling: Estimated nucleated cell counts came from reference gene primer amplification. Method: immunoSEQ multiplex PCR; TCRdb's copy keeps in-frame clones and lacks some. V and J calls and clone size come straight from that table; D and trimming were deduced from the DNA. The sample shows roughly 400,000 clones, approximately 89% of them seen only once.

The clonotype was recovered from a woman aged 25 to 39 who had recovered from COVID-19. The chain joins TRBV10-3 to TRBJ2-3, with TRBD2 matching 13 bases. Sequenced: PBMCs or T cells enriched from blood (not recorded which). Written as DNA, the CDR3 is TGTGCCATCAGTGAACTAGCGGGAGGGGGGGATACGCAGTATTTT. Its translation: CAISELAGGGDTQYF.